The rows below give T cell receptor beta chains drawn from one sample of a study of CD8 T cells in ankylosing spondylitis. TCRdb reprocessed the 5' RACE reads via MiXCR and lists one record per CDR3 protein. The sample holds some 140,000 distinct CDR3 sequences; just under 7.5% are singletons and the top ten take under 15%. Sequenced sample: blood, either unsorted or a sorted T cell fraction (not recorded which). These receptors all stem from a female donor with ankylosing spondylitis or in good health (not recorded which). CDR3s include the opening cysteine and the closing phenylalanine or tryptophan. Fields, in order: D gene, V gene, J gene, clone size, CDR3 DNA, CDR3 protein. D genes are given only for firm matches. For some rows the clone size is stated as once, few or many, or as a class when expanded; others skip it.

>-|TRBV5-1|TRBJ2-1|many
TGCGCCAGCAGCTCGGACGGAGGCTCCTACAATGAGCAGTTCTTC
CASSSDGGSYNEQFF
>-|TRBV9|TRBJ1-3|many
TGTGCCAGCAGCGTAGAGGGGGTCCCCTCTGGAAACACCATATATTTT
CASSVEGVPSGNTIYF
>-|TRBV19|TRBJ1-5|few
TGTGCCAGTAGTATACCGACCGGCGCGCCCCAGCATTTT
CASSIPTGAPQHF
>-|TRBV9|TRBJ2-7|many
TGTGCCAGCAGCCCCCATGGAGGGCAAATCTACGAGCAGTACTTC
CASSPHGGQIYEQYF
>-|TRBV25-1|TRBJ2-7|many
TGTGCCAGCAGTGAGGGACCAGCCGAGTACTTC
CASSEGPAEYF
>-|TRBV12-3/TRBV12-4|TRBJ2-7|many
TGTGCCAGCAGCATAGGCTACGAGCAGTACTTC
CASSIGYEQYF
>TRBD1|TRBV7-9|TRBJ2-5|few
TGTGCCAGCAGCTCATGGGACAGGGACGAAAAGACCCAGTACTTC
CASSSWDRDEKTQYF
>-|TRBV5-5|TRBJ1-5|many
TGTGCCAGCAGCACGGATGGCTATAGCAATCAGCCCCAGCATTTT
CASSTDGYSNQPQHF
>-|TRBV7-9|TRBJ2-1|-
TGTGCCAGCAGCTTTCAGAATGAGCAGTTCTTC
CASSFQNEQFF
>TRBD1|TRBV5-1|TRBJ1-1|many
TGCGCCAGCAGCTTACGACAGGGCGCTGAAGCTTTCTTT
CASSLRQGAEAFF
>TRBD1|TRBV12-3/TRBV12-4|TRBJ1-4|many
TGTGCCAGCAGCCGAGACAGGGATGGTCGGGGATTAAGGTTTTTT
CASSRDRDGRGLRFF
>-|TRBV5-1|TRBJ2-3|many
TGCGCCAGCAGCTCAAGCCTAAGCACAGATACGCAGTATTTT
CASSSSLSTDTQYF
>-|TRBV29-1|TRBJ2-1|many
TGCAGCGCTCAACGGGGGGCCCAATACAATGAGCAGTTCTTC
CSAQRGAQYNEQFF
>TRBD2|TRBV29-1|TRBJ2-7|many
TGCAGCGTTGGGTGGATAGCGGGGGGCCGATTTTCCTACGAGCAGTACTTC
CSVGWIAGGRFSYEQYF
>-|TRBV3-1|TRBJ2-5|many
TGTGCCAGCAGCCAAGGGGGGACATTACAAGAGACCCAGTACTTC
CASSQGGTLQETQYF
>-|TRBV5-1|TRBJ2-7|many
TGCGCCAGCAGCGACACAGGGCCCGAGCAGTACTTC
CASSDTGPEQYF
>-|TRBV15|TRBJ1-1|many
TGTGCCACCAGCAGAGAAAGTAGGGGATCTGAAGCTTTCTTT
CATSRESRGSEAFF
>-|TRBV12-3/TRBV12-4|TRBJ1-2|many
TGTGCCAGCAGCCCGGGCCTCAAGTATGGCTACACCTTC
CASSPGLKYGYTF
>TRBD1|TRBV18|TRBJ2-3|many
TGTGCCAGCTCACCTATGGACAGGGCCACCTCAGATACGCAGTATTTT
CASSPMDRATSDTQYF
>TRBD1|TRBV7-9|TRBJ1-2|few
TGTGCCAGCAGCCCCTGGACAGGGGAAGCCTATGGCTACACCTTC
CASSPWTGEAYGYTF
>TRBD1|TRBV20-1|TRBJ2-7|few
TGCTGTGCTAGAGAGGAAAACCGGGACAGGGGCCTATACGAGCAGTACTTC
CCAREENRDRGLYEQYF
>TRBD1|TRBV4-1|TRBJ2-7|many
TGCGCCAGCAGCCAAGGGACAGGGGACCACGAGCAGTACTTC
CASSQGTGDHEQYF
>-|TRBV6-6|TRBJ1-5|many
TGTGCCAGCAGAGACAGTTATAATCAGCCCCAGCATTTT
CASRDSYNQPQHF
>TRBD1|TRBV2|TRBJ1-5|few
TGTGCCAGCAGAAGACAGGGCAGTAGCAATCAGCCCCAGCATTTT
CASRRQGSSNQPQHF
>-|TRBV7-8|TRBJ1-2|many
TGTGCCAGCAGCCCCGGTCTCGGGACCTATGGCTACACCTTC
CASSPGLGTYGYTF
>-|TRBV20-1|TRBJ2-5|-
TGCAGTGCCCCTAAGACAGTCCAAGAGACCCAGTACTTC
CSAPKTVQETQYF
>TRBD2|TRBV20-1|TRBJ2-2|many
TGCAGTGCTAGAATCTCAGGGACTAGTAAAACCGGGGAGCTGTTTTTT
CSARISGTSKTGELFF
>-|TRBV6-1|TRBJ2-7|many
TGTGCCAGTTCACTCCGGAACAGGGATTACGAGCAGTACTTC
CASSLRNRDYEQYF
>-|TRBV28|TRBJ2-7|many
TGTGCCAGCAGTCGCAGGGGGGGCCCCTACGAGCAGTACTTC
CASSRRGGPYEQYF